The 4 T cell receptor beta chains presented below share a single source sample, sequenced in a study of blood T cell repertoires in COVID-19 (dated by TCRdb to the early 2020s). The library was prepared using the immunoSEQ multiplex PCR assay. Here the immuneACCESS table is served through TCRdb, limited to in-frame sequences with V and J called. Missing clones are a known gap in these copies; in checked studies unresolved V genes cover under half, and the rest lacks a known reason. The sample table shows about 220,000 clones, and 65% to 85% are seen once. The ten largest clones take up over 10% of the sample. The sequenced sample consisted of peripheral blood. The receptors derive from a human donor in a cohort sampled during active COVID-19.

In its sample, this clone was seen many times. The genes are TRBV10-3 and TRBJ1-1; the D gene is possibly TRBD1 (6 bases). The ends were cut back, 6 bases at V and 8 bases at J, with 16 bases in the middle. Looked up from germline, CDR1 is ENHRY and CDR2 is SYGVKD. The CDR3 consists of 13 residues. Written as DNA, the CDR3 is TGTGCCATCAGCCCGCCTTCGGGGACAGAAGCTTTCTTT. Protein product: CAISPPSGTEAFF.

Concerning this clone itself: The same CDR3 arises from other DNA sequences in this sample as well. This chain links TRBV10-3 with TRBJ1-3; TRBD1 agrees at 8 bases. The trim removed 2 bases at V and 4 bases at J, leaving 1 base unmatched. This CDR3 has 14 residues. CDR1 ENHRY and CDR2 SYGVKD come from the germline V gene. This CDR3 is CAISERTGGNTIYF. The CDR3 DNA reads TGTGCCATCAGTGAGAGGACAGGGGGAAACACCATATATTTT.

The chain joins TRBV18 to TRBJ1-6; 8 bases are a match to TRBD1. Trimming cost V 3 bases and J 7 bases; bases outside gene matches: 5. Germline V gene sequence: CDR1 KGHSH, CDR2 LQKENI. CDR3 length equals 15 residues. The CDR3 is CASSPKQGGNSPLHF. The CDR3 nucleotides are TGTGCCAGCTCACCGAAACAGGGGGGAAATTCACCCCTCCACTTT.

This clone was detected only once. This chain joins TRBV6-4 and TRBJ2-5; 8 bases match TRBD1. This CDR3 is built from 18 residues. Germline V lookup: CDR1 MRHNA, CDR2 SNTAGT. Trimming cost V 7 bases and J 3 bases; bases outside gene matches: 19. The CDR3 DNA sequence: TGTGCCAGCATCCCCCGCCAGGGACAGGAGTTTTTAGAAGAGACCCAGTACTTC. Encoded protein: CASIPRQGQEFLEETQYF.